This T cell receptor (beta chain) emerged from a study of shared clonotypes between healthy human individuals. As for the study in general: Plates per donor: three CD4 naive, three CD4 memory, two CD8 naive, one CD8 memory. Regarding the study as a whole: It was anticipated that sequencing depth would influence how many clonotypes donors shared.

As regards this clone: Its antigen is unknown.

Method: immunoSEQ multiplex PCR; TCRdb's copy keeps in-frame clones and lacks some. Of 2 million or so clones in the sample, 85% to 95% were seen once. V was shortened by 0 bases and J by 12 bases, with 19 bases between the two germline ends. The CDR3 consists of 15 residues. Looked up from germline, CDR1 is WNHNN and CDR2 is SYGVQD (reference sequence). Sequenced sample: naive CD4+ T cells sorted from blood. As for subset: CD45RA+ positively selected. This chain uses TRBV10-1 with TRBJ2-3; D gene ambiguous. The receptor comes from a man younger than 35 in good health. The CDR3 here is CASSESRRDLVTQYF. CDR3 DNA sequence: TGCGCCAGCAGTGAGTCTCGGCGAGACCTCGTGACTCAGTATTTT.